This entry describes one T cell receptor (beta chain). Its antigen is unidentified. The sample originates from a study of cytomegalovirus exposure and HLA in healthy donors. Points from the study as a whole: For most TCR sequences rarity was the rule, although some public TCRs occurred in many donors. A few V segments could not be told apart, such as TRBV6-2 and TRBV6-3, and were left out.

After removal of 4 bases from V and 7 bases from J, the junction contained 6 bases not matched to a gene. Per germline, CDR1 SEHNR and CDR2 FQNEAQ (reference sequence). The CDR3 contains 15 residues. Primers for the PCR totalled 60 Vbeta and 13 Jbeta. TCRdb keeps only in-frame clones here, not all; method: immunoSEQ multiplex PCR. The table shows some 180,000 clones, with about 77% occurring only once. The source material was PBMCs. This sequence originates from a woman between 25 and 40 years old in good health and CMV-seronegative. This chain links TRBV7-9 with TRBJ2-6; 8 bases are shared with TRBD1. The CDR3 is CASSSTDRGANVLTF. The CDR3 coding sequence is TGTGCCAGCAGCTCTACCGACAGGGGAGCCAACGTCCTGACTTTC. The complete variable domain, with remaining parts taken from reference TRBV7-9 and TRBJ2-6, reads DTGVSQNPRHKITKRGQNVTFRCDPISEHNRLYWYRQTLGQGPEFLTYFQNEAQLEKSRLLSDRFSAERPKGSFSTLEIQRTEQGDSAMYLCASSSTDRGANVLTFGAGSRLTVL.